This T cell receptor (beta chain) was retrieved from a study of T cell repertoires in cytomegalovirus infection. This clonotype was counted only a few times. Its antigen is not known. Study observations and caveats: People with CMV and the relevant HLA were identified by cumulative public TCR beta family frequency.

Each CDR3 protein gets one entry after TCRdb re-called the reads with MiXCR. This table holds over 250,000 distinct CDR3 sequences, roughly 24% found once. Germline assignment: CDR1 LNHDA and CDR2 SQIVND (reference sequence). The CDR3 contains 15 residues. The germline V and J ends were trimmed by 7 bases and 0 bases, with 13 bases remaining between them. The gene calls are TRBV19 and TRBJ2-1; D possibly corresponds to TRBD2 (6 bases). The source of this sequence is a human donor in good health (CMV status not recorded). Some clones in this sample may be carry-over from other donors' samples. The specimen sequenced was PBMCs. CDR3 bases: TGTGCCAGTACACCGGGACTGAGCTCCTACAATGAGCAGTTCTTC. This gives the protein CASTPGLSSYNEQFF. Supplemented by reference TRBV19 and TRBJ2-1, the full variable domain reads DGGITQSPKYLFRKEGQNVTLSCEQNLNHDAMYWYRQDPGQGLRLIYYSQIVNDFQKGDIAEGYSVSREKKESFPLTVTSAQKNPTAFYLCASTPGLSSYNEQFFGPGTRLTVL.